A selection of T cell receptor beta chains follows, all from one sample in a study of PD-L1 blockade in urothelial cancer. Generated by immunoSEQ multiplex PCR, the TCRdb table keeps only in-frame clones and is missing some. The table lists tens of thousands of clones, about 87% of them singletons. The material was PBMCs, obtained around atezolizumab (anti-PD-L1) treatment. Receptors were obtained from a man in his fifties or sixties with urothelial cancer. Each CDR3 is given with its conserved first and last residue. The D gene is left open where the match is weak. The size field is filled for only some rows; it gives once, few, many or a size class.

clone_size	d_call	v_call	j_call	cdr3_aa	cdr3_nt
once	TRBD1	TRBV4-3	TRBJ2-3	CASSQDLGTGGLSTDTQYF	TGCGCCAGCAGCCAAGATTTAGGGACAGGGGGTTTAAGCACAGATACGCAGTATTTT
.	TRBD1	TRBV5-1	TRBJ2-7	CASSLEQGVSYEQYF	TGCGCCAGCAGCTTGGAACAGGGGGTCTCCTACGAGCAGTACTTC
few	.	TRBV6-6	TRBJ1-1	CASSYPRGRGTEAFF	TGTGCCAGCAGCTACCCCCGGGGGCGGGGGACTGAAGCTTTCTTT
.	TRBD2	TRBV27	TRBJ2-3	CASSSRLAPDTQYF	TGTGCCAGCAGTTCTCGACTAGCCCCAGATACGCAGTATTTT
.	.	TRBV9	TRBJ2-2	CASSRTFGELFF	TGTGCCAGCAGCAGGACTTTCGGGGAGCTGTTTTTT
.	.	TRBV7-8	TRBJ2-7	CASTHRVPYEQYF	TGTGCCAGCACTCACAGGGTCCCCTACGAGCAGTACTTC
.	TRBD2	TRBV7-6	TRBJ2-1	CASSYLAGRYNEQFF	TGTGCCAGCAGCTACCTAGCGGGAAGGTACAATGAGCAGTTCTTC
.	.	TRBV5-1	TRBJ2-1	CASSRDSSSYNEQFF	TGCGCCAGCAGCCGGGACTCGAGCTCCTACAATGAGCAGTTCTTC
.	.	TRBV6-4	TRBJ1-1	CASSEGAGTEAFF	TGTGCCAGCAGTGAAGGGGCTGGAACTGAAGCTTTCTTT
medium-sized	TRBD2	TRBV27	TRBJ2-1	CASCKGTSGRIEQFF	TGTGCCAGCTGTAAGGGGACTAGCGGGAGAATTGAGCAGTTCTTC
.	.	TRBV5-1	TRBJ2-5	CASSLGGLQETQYF	TGCGCCAGCAGCTTGGGCGGCCTCCAAGAGACCCAGTACTTC
.	TRBD2	TRBV10-2	TRBJ2-7	CASRNLAGDYEQYF	TGCGCCAGCAGGAACTTAGCGGGAGACTACGAGCAGTACTTC
.	TRBD1	TRBV25-1	TRBJ1-2	CASSGGPGQRSGYGYTF	TGTGCCAGCAGTGGCGGCCCGGGACAGCGTTCGGGCTATGGCTACACCTTC
.	.	TRBV4-1	TRBJ2-3	CASSREGHSTDTQYF	TGCGCCAGCAGCCGAGAGGGGCACAGCACAGATACGCAGTATTTT
.	.	TRBV6-1	TRBJ1-1	CASSEAGRHTGGGAFF	TGTGCCAGCAGTGAAGCCGGCAGACACACCGGGGGGGGAGCTTTCTTT
.	TRBD1	TRBV7-9	TRBJ2-1	CASSGTGWGEQFF	TGTGCCAGCAGCGGGACAGGGTGGGGTGAGCAGTTCTTC
few	TRBD1	TRBV27	TRBJ1-6	CASSSGTGASSYNSPLHF	TGTGCCAGCAGTTCAGGGACAGGGGCGAGCTCCTATAATTCACCCCTCCACTTT
.	.	TRBV7-2	TRBJ2-2	CASSPGARTGELFF	TGTGCCAGCAGCCCTGGGGCCCGCACCGGGGAGCTGTTTTTT
.	.	TRBV7-9	TRBJ1-2	CASSLTDSYGYTF	TGTGCCAGCAGCTTAACGGACTCCTATGGCTACACCTTC
.	TRBD2	TRBV27	TRBJ2-3	CASRGSERGGTDTQYF	TGTGCCAGCAGGGGGTCCGAGCGGGGGGGCACAGATACGCAGTATTTT
.	TRBD1	TRBV5-6	TRBJ2-1	CASSVTGNSYNEQFF	TGTGCCAGCAGCGTGACAGGGAACTCCTACAATGAGCAGTTCTTC
.	.	TRBV18	TRBJ2-2	CASSPPAALGGELFF	TGTGCCAGCTCACCACCGGCGGCATTGGGCGGGGAGCTGTTTTTT
.	TRBD2	TRBV4-2	TRBJ2-2	CASSQETSGGIDTGELFF	TGTGCCAGCAGCCAGGAGACTAGCGGGGGGATTGACACCGGGGAGCTGTTTTTT
.	.	TRBV30	TRBJ1-2	CAWSAAGSNYGYTF	TGTGCCTGGAGTGCGGCAGGGTCTAACTATGGCTACACCTTC
once	.	TRBV7-2	TRBJ2-2	CASTQLRAGTGELFF	TGTGCCAGCACCCAGTTGCGGGCGGGCACCGGGGAGCTGTTTTTT
.	TRBD1	TRBV18	TRBJ1-6	CASSPLPGQGNSPLHF	TGTGCCAGCTCACCCCTTCCCGGACAGGGGAATTCACCCCTCCACTTT
.	TRBD1	TRBV27	TRBJ2-7	CASSFGQVSYEQYF	TGTGCCAGCAGTTTCGGACAGGTCTCCTACGAGCAGTACTTC
.	.	TRBV2	TRBJ2-7	CASRRTASSYEQYF	TGTGCCAGCAGGCGGACAGCTAGCTCCTACGAGCAGTACTTC
.	TRBD1	TRBV6-1	TRBJ1-2	CASSVDRDGYGYTF	TGTGCCAGCAGTGTTGACAGGGACGGCTATGGCTACACCTTC
.	.	TRBV5-4	TRBJ2-5	CASSLGGFSSGETQYF	TGTGCCAGCAGCCTAGGCGGCTTTTCTTCGGGAGAGACCCAGTACTTC
.	TRBD2	TRBV5-6	TRBJ2-5	CASSSGLAGGETQYF	TGTGCCAGCAGCTCGGGACTAGCGGGAGGAGAGACCCAGTACTTC
.	TRBD1	TRBV19	TRBJ2-5	CASSMWDREETQYF	TGTGCCAGTAGTATGTGGGACAGGGAAGAGACCCAGTACTTC
.	.	TRBV11-3	TRBJ2-3	CASSPGGQGKDTQYF	TGTGCCAGCAGCCCAGGGGGGCAGGGCAAAGATACGCAGTATTTT
few	.	TRBV7-9	TRBJ1-1	CASSPPGSGGTEAFF	TGTGCCAGCAGCCCCCCGGGGAGCGGGGGCACTGAAGCTTTCTTT
.	.	TRBV30	TRBJ1-2	CAWSMGLAAGYTF	TGTGCCTGGAGTATGGGTCTCGCGGCGGGCTACACCTTC
.	TRBD1	TRBV7-6	TRBJ2-7	CASSRATGTGGNEQYF	TGTGCCAGCAGCCGCGCTACCGGGACAGGGGGCAACGAGCAGTACTTC